This T cell receptor beta chain appears in the sequencing data of a study of memory CD4+ T cells and cytomegalovirus serostatus. Clones were read by immunoSEQ multiplex PCR, and TCRdb kept only the in-frame ones, dropping some. The top ten hold less than 0.85% of the sample, which has about 50,000 clones, roughly 78% seen once. About this clone itself: Its antigen is unidentified.

Whole-study results and caveats: About 40% of the 164 known CMV-associated TCRbeta sequences appeared in CD4+ memory.

The sort gate was single viable CD3+CD4+CD8-CD45RO+ cells for memory CD4+ T cells. This receptor was taken from an adult in good health and CMV-seronegative. Sequencing input: memory CD4+ T cells from blood.

Here the CDR3 reads CASSLASGGSYEQYF. DNA for the CDR3: TGTGCCAGCAGCCTTGCTTCGGGGGGGTCCTACGAGCAGTACTTC. The chain uses TRBV7-7 and TRBJ2-7; 8 bases map to TRBD2. The CDR3 extends over 15 amino acids. In germline, CDR1 is SSHAT, CDR2 FNYEAQ (reference sequence). With V trimmed by 5 bases and J by 1 base, 7 bases remained unmatched.